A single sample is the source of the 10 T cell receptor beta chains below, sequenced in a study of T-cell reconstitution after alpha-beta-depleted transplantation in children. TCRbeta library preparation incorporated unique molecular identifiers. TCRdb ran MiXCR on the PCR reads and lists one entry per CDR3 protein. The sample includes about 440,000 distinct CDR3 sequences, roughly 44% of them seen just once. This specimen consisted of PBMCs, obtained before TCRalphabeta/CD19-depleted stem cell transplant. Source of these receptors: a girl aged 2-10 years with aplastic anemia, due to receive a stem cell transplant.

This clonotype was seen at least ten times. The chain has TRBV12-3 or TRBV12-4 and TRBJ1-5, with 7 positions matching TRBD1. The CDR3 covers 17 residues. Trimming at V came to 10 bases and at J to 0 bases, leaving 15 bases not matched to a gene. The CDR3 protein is CAITRRSGQNSNQPQHF. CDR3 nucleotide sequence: TGTGCCATCACGAGGAGATCGGGACAGAATAGCAATCAGCCCCAGCATTTT.

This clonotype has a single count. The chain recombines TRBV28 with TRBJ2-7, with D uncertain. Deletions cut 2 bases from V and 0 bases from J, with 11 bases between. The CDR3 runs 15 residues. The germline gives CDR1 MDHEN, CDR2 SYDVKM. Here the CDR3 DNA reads TGTGCCAGCAGTTTAAGAGGCAGTCCCTCCTACGAGCAGTACTTC. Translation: CASSLRGSPSYEQYF.

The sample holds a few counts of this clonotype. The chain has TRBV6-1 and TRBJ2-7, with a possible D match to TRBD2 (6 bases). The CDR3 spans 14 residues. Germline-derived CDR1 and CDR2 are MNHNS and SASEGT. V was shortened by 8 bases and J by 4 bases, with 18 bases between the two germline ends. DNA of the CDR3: TGTGCCAGCGGTGGGAGGACTGGGGTTTACGAGCAGTACTTC. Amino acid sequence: CASGGRTGVYEQYF.

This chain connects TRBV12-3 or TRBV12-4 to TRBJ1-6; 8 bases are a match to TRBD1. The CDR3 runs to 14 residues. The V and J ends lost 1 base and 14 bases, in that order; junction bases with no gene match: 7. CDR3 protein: CASSLDRGDMALHF. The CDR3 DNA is TGTGCCAGCAGTTTAGACAGGGGGGACATGGCCCTCCACTTT.

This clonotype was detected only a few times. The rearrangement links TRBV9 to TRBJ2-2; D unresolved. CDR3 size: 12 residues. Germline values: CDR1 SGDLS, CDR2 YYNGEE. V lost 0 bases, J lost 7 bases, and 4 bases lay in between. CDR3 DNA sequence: TGTGCCAGCAGCGTAGCTAGCGGGGAGCTGTTTTTT. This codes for CASSVASGELFF.

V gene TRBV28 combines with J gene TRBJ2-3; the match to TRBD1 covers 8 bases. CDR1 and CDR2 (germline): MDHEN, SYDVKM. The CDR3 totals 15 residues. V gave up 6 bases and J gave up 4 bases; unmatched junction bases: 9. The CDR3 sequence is CASRGQGAGSDTQYF. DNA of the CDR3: TGTGCCAGCAGAGGGCAGGGGGCAGGTTCAGATACGCAGTATTTT.

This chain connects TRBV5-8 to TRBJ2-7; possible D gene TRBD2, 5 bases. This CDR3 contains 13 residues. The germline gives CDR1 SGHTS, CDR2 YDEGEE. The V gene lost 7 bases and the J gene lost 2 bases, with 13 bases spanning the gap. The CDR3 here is CASGGRTPYEQYF. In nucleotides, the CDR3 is TGTGCCAGCGGCGGACGGACTCCCTACGAGCAGTACTTC.

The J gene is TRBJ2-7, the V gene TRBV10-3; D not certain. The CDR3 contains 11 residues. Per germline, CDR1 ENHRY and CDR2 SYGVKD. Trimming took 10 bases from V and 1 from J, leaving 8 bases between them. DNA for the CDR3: TGTGCCACCAGCGATTCCTACGAGCAGTACTTC. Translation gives CATSDSYEQYF.

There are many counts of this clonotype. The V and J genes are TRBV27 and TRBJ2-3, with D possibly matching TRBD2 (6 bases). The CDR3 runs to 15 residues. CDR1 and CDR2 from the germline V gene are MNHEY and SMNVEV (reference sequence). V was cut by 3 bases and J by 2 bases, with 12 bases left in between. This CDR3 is CASSFLWRDTDTQYF. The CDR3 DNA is TGTGCCAGCAGTTTCTTATGGAGGGACACAGATACGCAGTATTTT.

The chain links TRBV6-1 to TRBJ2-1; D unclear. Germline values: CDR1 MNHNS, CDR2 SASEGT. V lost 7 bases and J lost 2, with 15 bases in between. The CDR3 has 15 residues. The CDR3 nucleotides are TGTGCCAGCAACCCGACTGAGATCCCCTACAATGAGCAGTTCTTC. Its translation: CASNPTEIPYNEQFF.